This T cell receptor (beta chain) was obtained from a study of blood T cell repertoires in COVID-19 (dated by TCRdb to about 2020). Background on the whole study: Samples from collaborators originated in the United States, Italy and Spain and spanned both the acute and convalescent phases of COVID-19. HLA class I and class II types, where available, came from metadata supplied by the sample provider rather than from assay-based typing. The material from the prospective study consisted of cDNA or gDNA derived from T cells, B-cell-depleted T cells, or PBMCs. The dataset comprised deeply sampled blood TCRbeta repertoires from subjects exposed to, actively infected with, or recovered from COVID-19. Nearly every sample came with metadata listing a de-identified subject ID, COVID-19 status, age in years and sex. The repertoires were released in a freely available public database meant as a resource for research on the immune response to SARS-CoV-2. Samples came from the ongoing ImmuneRACE study (first 160 participants) plus 1,254 subjects from 6 global collaborators.

With respect to this clone: Which antigen it targets is not known. There are no base qualities to consult, and no much larger clone falls within one base.

What the authors observed across the whole study: How much clinical and demographic metadata was included differed by source and by participant, and the metadata was provided uncurated.

Collaborating institutions collected whole blood in K2EDTA tubes following their own protocols. For TCRbeta analysis, collaborators shipped samples as frozen whole blood, isolated PBMCs, or DNA extracted from either of those sample types. TCRbeta CDR3 regions were amplified from genomic DNA by means of the immunoSEQ Assay, a bias-controlled multiplex PCR. The authors' pipeline ran thus. The number of nucleated cells in each sample was estimated by amplification of reference gene primers within the assay. To quantify the absolute abundance of each unique TCRbeta CDR3 rearrangement, sequence reads were collapsed and filtered. For each sample, productive Simpson clonality was calculated as the square root of Simpson's diversity index across productive rearrangements. TCRdb obtained this table from immuneACCESS and retained in-frame rearrangements with V and J assigned. These tables miss some clones; where compared with another copy, unresolved V genes account for less than half of the shortfall, and the remainder is unexplained. From that table come the V and J calls and clone size; the DNA was used to work out D and trimming. This sample has some 57,000 clones in its table, and approximately 91% of those were observed once. Of the sample, around 6.5% is held by the ten largest clones.

The source material was peripheral blood. The sequence was collected from a man in his fifties or sixties with active COVID-19.

The DNA reads TGTGCCAGCAGCCACTTGGGGGACAGTATATACAATGAGCAGTTCTTC. It specifies CASSHLGDSIYNEQFF. The sequence joins TRBV14 to TRBJ2-1, with 7 bases aligning to TRBD1. Reading from cysteine to phenylalanine, the CDR3 counts 16 amino acids. Only the CDR3 DNA stays, 48 bases, in frame from base 1. From a lookup of the germline V gene, CDR1 and CDR2 are SGHDN and FVKESK. The germline V end is reduced by 3 bases and the J end by 4 bases; junction bases left unmatched: 9.